This TCR beta chain was recovered during a study of response to subunit inactivated influenza vaccine. Study results and limitations: Researchers suggested that each seasonal influenza vaccination recruits few new T cells.

Regarding this clonotype: The target antigen is unknown.

Germline V gene lookup returns CDR1 DFQATT and CDR2 SNEGSKA (reference sequence). V lost 0 bases and J lost 1, with 9 bases in between. The length of the CDR3 is 14 residues. TCRdb passed the RT-PCR reads through MiXCR, listing each CDR3 protein once. Of 530,000 or so distinct CDR3 sequences listed, roughly 15% are singletons. Source: PBMCs from blood, taken about 13 days after vaccination. The clonotype comes from a man in his forties or fifties who received an inactivated influenza vaccine. This chain joins TRBV20-1 and TRBJ2-5; a weak D match, TRBD1 (6 bases). CDR3 coding DNA: TGCAGTGCTAGAGATGGGGGCCTCCAAGAGACCCAGTACTTC. It encodes CSARDGGLQETQYF.